What follows are 13 T cell receptor beta chains derived from one specimen sequenced in a study of cytomegalovirus exposure and HLA in healthy donors. The primer mix had 60 Vbeta and 13 Jbeta primers. TCRdb's table, derived via immunoSEQ multiplex PCR, lists solely in-frame clones and lacks some. The sample carries under 300,000 clones, 86% recorded once. The source material was PBMCs. These receptors were obtained from a middle-aged man in good health and CMV-seropositive.

The chain combines TRBV4-3 with TRBJ2-3; 12 bases are a match to TRBD2. CDR1 LGHNA and CDR2 YSLEER come from the germline V gene. This CDR3 is built from 17 residues. V was clipped by 3 bases and J by 3 bases; unmatched bases: 7. CDR3 loop: CASSQTLAGGPTDTQYF. CDR3 nucleotides: TGCGCCAGCAGCCAGACCCTAGCGGGAGGGCCAACAGATACGCAGTATTTT.

This chain connects TRBV10-3 to TRBJ2-7; TRBD2 agrees at 10 bases. Trimming at V came to 10 bases and at J to 0 bases, leaving 6 bases not matched to a gene. The CDR3 has 14 amino acids. Germline loops: CDR1 ENHRY, CDR2 SYGVKD. This CDR3 reads CATTSGRASYEQYF. The CDR3 region has the DNA TGTGCCACCACGAGCGGGAGGGCCTCCTACGAGCAGTACTTC.

This chain links TRBV6-5 with TRBJ2-7; D might be TRBD1 (5 bases). Germline values: CDR1 MNHEY, CDR2 SVGAGI. The CDR3 runs to 13 residues. Trimming shortened V by 0 bases and J by 6 bases, and 9 bases separated the two germline ends. CDR3 region: CASSYSSGREQYF. The CDR3 DNA sequence: TGTGCCAGCAGTTACTCATCAGGGCGCGAGCAGTACTTC.

The chain links TRBV4-2 to TRBJ1-1; 8 bases fit TRBD1. Trimming took 1 base from V and 7 from J; bases not matched to a gene: 5. CDR1 and CDR2 (germline): LGHNA, YNFKEQ. This CDR3 comprises 14 residues. The CDR3 loop is CASSQGTGRDEAFF. In nucleotides, the CDR3 is TGTGCCAGCAGCCAAGGGACAGGGCGTGATGAAGCTTTCTTT.

This clone has a handful of counts. This sequence joins TRBV28 and TRBJ1-6, with a weak D call TRBD1 (6 bases). The CDR3 spans 17 residues. Trimming removed 6 bases from V and 7 bases from J, with 22 bases in between. The germline gives CDR1 MDHEN, CDR2 SYDVKM. The CDR3 DNA reads as TGTGCCAGCAGCGGCCCCAGGGGTGGATATAAAAATTCACCCCTCCACTTT. Its protein is CASSGPRGGYKNSPLHF.

This sequence joins TRBV28 and TRBJ2-7, with D uncertain. The CDR3 sequence is 14 residues long. V lost 5 bases and J 5 bases, leaving 16 bases between the germline ends. Germline CDR1 reads MDHEN; CDR2 reads SYDVKM. The CDR3: CASSPHQVGHEQYF. The CDR3 DNA sequence: TGTGCCAGCAGTCCCCACCAGGTGGGTCACGAGCAGTACTTC.

This clone has only one observation. The V call is TRBV6-1, the J call TRBJ2-2; a possible D gene is TRBD1 (5 bases). Deletions cut 2 bases from V and 5 bases from J, with 12 bases between. Germline-derived CDR1 and CDR2 are MNHNS and SASEGT. This CDR3 is built from 15 residues. The CDR3 DNA reads as TGTGCCAGCAGTGAATTCCAGGGCTGGACCGGGGAGCTGTTTTTT. Its translation: CASSEFQGWTGELFF.

The chain carries TRBV19 and TRBJ1-4; TRBD1 aligns across 9 bases. Germline trimming cut 1 base from V and 2 bases from J; bases unmatched to any gene: 2. CDR3 size: 16 residues. Germline V lookup: CDR1 LNHDA, CDR2 SQIVND (reference sequence). The CDR3, as DNA: TGTGCCAGTAGTATAGCGGGGACAGGGACTAATGAAAAACTGTTTTTT. Translating it yields CASSIAGTGTNEKLFF.

This chain links TRBV7-9 with TRBJ2-3; 9 bases align to TRBD1. CDR3 length: 14 amino acids. Germline V CDR1 and CDR2: SEHNR, FQNEAQ (reference sequence). J gave up 5 bases and V 7 bases, and 7 bases lay outside the gene matches. The CDR3 protein is CASTLLGQGDTQYF. CDR3 DNA: TGTGCCAGCACCCTTTTGGGACAGGGAGATACGCAGTATTTT.

The CDR3 DNA reads TGTGCCAGCAGCTTGGGGGGGCTGAGCAATCAGCCCCAGCATTTT. Its protein is CASSLGGLSNQPQHF. The chain combines TRBV11-2 with TRBJ1-5; a weak D match, TRBD1 (6 bases). The V end was cut by 3 bases, the J end by 1 base, with 10 bases between. Germline CDR1 SGHAT, CDR2 FQNNGV. The CDR3 loop spans 15 amino acids.

The chain combines TRBV7-2 with TRBJ2-7, with 10 bases that match TRBD1. Looked up from germline, CDR1 is SGHTA and CDR2 is FQGNSA. CDR3 length: 16 residues. V was pared by 4 bases and J by 7 bases, with 13 bases of the junction left unmatched. CDR3 sequence (DNA): TGTGCCAGCAGCTATCCCCGGACAGGGGGTTTTCGAGAGCAGTACTTC. Translation: CASSYPRTGGFREQYF.

This clone was recorded a few times. This rearrangement joins TRBV2 to TRBJ2-5, with no clear D. Deletions cut 1 base from V and 1 base from J, with 7 bases between. The CDR3 totals 14 residues. Germline V CDR1 and CDR2: SNHLY, FYNNEI. The CDR3 spells CASSEGMAQETQYF. Here the CDR3 DNA reads TGTGCCAGCAGTGAAGGAATGGCCCAAGAGACCCAGTACTTC.

V usage is TRBV14 and J usage is TRBJ2-2; D is possibly TRBD1 (5 bases). V lost 1 base and J 1 base, leaving 7 bases between the germline ends. Germline CDR1 and CDR2: SGHDN and FVKESK. The CDR3 length is 15 residues. CDR3 residues: CASSQVQGNTGELFF. CDR3 coding DNA: TGTGCCAGCAGCCAAGTTCAGGGGAACACCGGGGAGCTGTTTTTT.